This T cell receptor beta chain emerged from a study of beta chain features in type 1 diabetes. Regarding the study as a whole: All four CD4+ subsets of Type 1 diabetes patients contained TCRB CDR3s that were moderately but significantly shorter.

The entirety of the isolated RNA underwent reverse transcription, so expressed TCRB transcripts were sequenced. This table comes from immunoSEQ multiplex PCR, and its TCRdb copy is limited to in-frame clones, with some not included. Here the sample spans roughly 400,000 clones, roughly 9.8% being singletons. This clone was recorded at least ten times. Its target is not known. Sequenced input: central memory CD4+ T cells from blood. The TCR sequence derives from a man aged 25 to 40 with type 1 diabetes.

The CDR3 is CASSRGLANSYNEQFF. The CDR3 coding sequence is TGCGCCAGCAGCCGGGGACTAGCGAACTCCTACAATGAGCAGTTCTTC. The chain has TRBV4-3 and TRBJ2-1; 10 positions agree with TRBD2. V shed 4 bases, J shed 0 bases, and the junction held 3 bases outside the gene matches. The germline gives CDR1 LGHNA, CDR2 YSLEER. This CDR3 has 16 residues.